Sequencing of this T cell receptor beta chain was carried out in a study of shared clonotypes between healthy human individuals. Across the whole study: The cohort comprised a couple of women and a few men. Their ages spanned 18 to 49 years.

Deep was the level used in running the assay. The data were produced by immunoSEQ multiplex PCR, yet TCRdb's version contains in-frame clones alone and is incomplete. This sample has some 980,000 clones; 70% to 85% occur once, and the top ten carry approximately 1.5%. The junction had 7 bases not matched to a gene; V was cut back by 1 base and J by 5 bases. Germline values: CDR1 GTSNPN, CDR2 SVGIG (reference sequence). The CDR3 totals 14 residues. The V call is TRBV30, the J call TRBJ1-1, with 7 bases fitting TRBD1. The receptor comes from a man aged 18 to 30 in good health. Sequencing input: memory CD4+ T cells sorted from blood. Sample subset: CD45RA-negative fraction. The CDR3 bases are TGTGCCTGGAGTGACGACAGGGTTCGGACTGAAGCTTTCTTT. Residues: CAWSDDRVRTEAFF.